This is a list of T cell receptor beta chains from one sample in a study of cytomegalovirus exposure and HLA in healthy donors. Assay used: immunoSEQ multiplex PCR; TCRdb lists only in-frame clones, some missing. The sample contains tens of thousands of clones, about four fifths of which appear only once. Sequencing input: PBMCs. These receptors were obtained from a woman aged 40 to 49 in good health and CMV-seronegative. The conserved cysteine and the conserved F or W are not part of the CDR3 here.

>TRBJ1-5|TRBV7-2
ASSYGISNQPQH
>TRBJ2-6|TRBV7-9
ASSSSGANVLT
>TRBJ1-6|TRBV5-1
ASSLGDSLKTTNSPLH
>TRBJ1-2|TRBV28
ASSPPGVLNYGYT
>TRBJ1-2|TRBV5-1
ASGRRGQDYGYT
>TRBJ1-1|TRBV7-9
ASSPGQTQAF
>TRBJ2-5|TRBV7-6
ASSSSGGFTETQY
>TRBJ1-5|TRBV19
ASSIDGSGQPQH
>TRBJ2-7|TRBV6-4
ASSDSAGRMSYQIYEQY
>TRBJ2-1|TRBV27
ASSLVGLAGSEQF
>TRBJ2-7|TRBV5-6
ASSLPGRIGWEQY
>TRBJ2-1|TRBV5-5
ASSLGLAGYNEQF
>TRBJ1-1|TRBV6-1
ASSELGSQVYTEAF
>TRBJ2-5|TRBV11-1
ASSRDRGLETQY
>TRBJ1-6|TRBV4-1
ASSQAPPAGSPLH
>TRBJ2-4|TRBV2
ASSRTGDAKNIQY
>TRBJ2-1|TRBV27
ATSSAYNEQF
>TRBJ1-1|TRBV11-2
ASSSLRGRTSKAF
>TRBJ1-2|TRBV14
ASSRGQGFGGYT
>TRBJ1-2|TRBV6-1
ASTAGGPGGYT
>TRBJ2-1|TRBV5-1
ASNLAGGQYNEQF
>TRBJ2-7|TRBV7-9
SSSSSRTAESYEQY
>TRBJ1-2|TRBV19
ASSIPAGPFNTGGYT
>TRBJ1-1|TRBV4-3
ASSQDRNTEAF
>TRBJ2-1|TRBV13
ASSTRTGSSYNEQF
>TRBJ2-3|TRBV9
ASSVGRRAQYTDTQY
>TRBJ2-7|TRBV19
ASSIDRGSEQY
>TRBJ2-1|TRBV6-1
ASEREGYNEQF
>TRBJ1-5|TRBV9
ASSGGPITSSTGSNQPQH
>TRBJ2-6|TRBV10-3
AISEPGRAGVLT
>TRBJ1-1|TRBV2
ATLRDTAEAF
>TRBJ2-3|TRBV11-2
ASGESFSSTDTQY
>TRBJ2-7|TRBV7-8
ASSLVLRGSYEQY
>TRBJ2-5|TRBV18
ASSPRPSGNVPQY
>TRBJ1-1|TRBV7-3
ASSLGDRVNTEAF
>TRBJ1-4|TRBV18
ASSPQEGGFSFGSTNEKLF
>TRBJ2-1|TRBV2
ASSVIAGNEQF
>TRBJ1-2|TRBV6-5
ASSYRSRGSYGYT
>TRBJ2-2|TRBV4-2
ASSQGWGGLAGGAGELF
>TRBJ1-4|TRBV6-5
ASRTGGEKLF
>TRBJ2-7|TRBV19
ASSGTGGYEQY
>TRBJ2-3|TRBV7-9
ASSRSTGYPDTQY
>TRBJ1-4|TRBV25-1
ASRPRDGGKLF
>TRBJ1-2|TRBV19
ASRGTGNFPSPGYT
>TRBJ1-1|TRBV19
ASSIGQNTEAF
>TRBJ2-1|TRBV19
ASSIAGTGEREQF
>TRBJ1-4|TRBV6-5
ASSIRTGKVEKLF
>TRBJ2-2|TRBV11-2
ASSLIASRGTGELF
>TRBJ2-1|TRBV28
ASSPTGIPNEQF
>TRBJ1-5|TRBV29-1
SVRQGGLGNQPQH
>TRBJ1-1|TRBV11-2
ASSAVMRTEAF
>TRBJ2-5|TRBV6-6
ASSYPSTGYQETQY
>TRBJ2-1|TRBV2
ASSQDRNSYNEQF
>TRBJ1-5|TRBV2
ASSVGQGRISNQPQH
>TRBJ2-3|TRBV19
ASSNIAGKSDTQY
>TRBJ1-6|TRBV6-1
ASLYRDYYNSPLH
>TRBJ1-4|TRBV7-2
ASSIHVWTGSNEKLF